This passage covers 28 T cell receptor beta chains from one sample sequenced in a study of blood T cell repertoires in COVID-19. The method was immunoSEQ multiplex PCR; TCRdb's version includes in-frame clones alone and lacks a portion of them. The sample yields fewer than 250,000 clones, around 82% seen once. Sequenced material: peripheral blood. Receptors were obtained from a woman aged 45 to 65 with acute or convalescent COVID-19.

The chain carries TRBV4-1 and TRBJ1-1; D is ambiguous. The germline V gene has CDR1 MGHRA and CDR2 YSYEKL. The CDR3 extends over 12 amino acids. Between the trimmed V and J ends, which lost 4 bases and 4 bases, there was a span of 7 bases. In nucleotides, the CDR3 is TGCGCCAGCAGCCCAGCGGGCACTGAAGCTTTCTTT. The encoded protein is CASSPAGTEAFF.

The count of this clone is one. The chain links TRBV14 to TRBJ2-1; 8 nucleotides align to TRBD2. CDR1 and CDR2 from the germline V gene are SGHDN and FVKESK. The CDR3 is made up of 15 amino acids. J gave up 6 bases and V 3 bases, and 7 bases lay outside the gene matches. The CDR3 DNA is TGTGCCAGCAGCCACCAAATAGGACTAGCCAATGAGCAGTTCTTC. It encodes CASSHQIGLANEQFF. The full variable domain, in which reference TRBV14 and TRBJ2-1 provide the parts outside the CDR3, is EAGVTQFPSHSVIEKGQTVTLRCDPISGHDNLYWYRRVMGKEIKFLLHFVKESKQDESGMPNNRFLAERTGGTYSTLKVQPAELEDSGVYFCASSHQIGLANEQFFGPGTRLTVL.

The V call is TRBV10-3, the J call TRBJ2-5, with TRBD1 as a possible D gene (5 bases). There are 14 residues in the CDR3. Germline loops: CDR1 ENHRY, CDR2 SYGVKD. The V end lost 3 bases, the J end lost 1 base, and 9 bases lay between the germline ends. The CDR3 DNA is TGTGCCATCAGTGACTACAGGACCCAAGAGACCCAGTACTTC. Amino acid sequence: CAISDYRTQETQYF.

The gene calls are TRBV4-1 and TRBJ2-1, with TRBD2 matching 14 bases. In germline, CDR1 is MGHRA, CDR2 YSYEKL. V trimming: 5 bases; J trimming: 4 bases; junction bases outside the gene matches: 7. This CDR3 has 17 amino acids. CDR3 DNA: TGCGCCAGCAGCGAGGGACTAGCGGGAGACGCGTACAATGAGCAGTTCTTC. Residues: CASSEGLAGDAYNEQFF.

The CDR3 bases are TGTGCCACCAGCACTAACCCCGGCGGGGATACGCAGTATTTT. It is translated as CATSTNPGGDTQYF. The gene calls are TRBV15 and TRBJ2-3, with D perhaps matching TRBD2 (5 bases). CDR1 is LNHNV and CDR2 is YYDKDF in the germline V gene (reference sequence). V lost 4 bases, J lost 6 bases, and 14 bases lay in between. This CDR3 region has 14 residues. The complete variable domain, with remaining parts taken from reference TRBV15 and TRBJ2-3, reads DAMVIQNPRYQVTQFGKPVTLSCSQTLNHNVMYWYQQKSSQAPKLLFHYYDKDFNNEADTPDNFQSRRPNTSFCFLDIRSPGLGDTAMYLCATSTNPGGDTQYFGPGTRLTVL.

The chain joins TRBV24-1 to TRBJ2-2, with 10 bases identical to TRBD2. The germline V gene has CDR1 KGHDR and CDR2 SFDVKD. The J segment lost 5 bases and the V segment lost 6 bases, leaving 11 bases of the junction unmatched. The length of the CDR3 is 17 residues. The CDR3 region is CATSPSGSSQVTGELFF. For the CDR3, the DNA is TGTGCCACCAGTCCTAGCGGGAGTTCCCAGGTAACCGGGGAGCTGTTTTTT.

This clone was found a few times. The chain uses TRBV5-4 and TRBJ2-6, with TRBD1 matching over 9 bases. In germline, CDR1 is SGHNT, CDR2 YYREEE (reference sequence). V was clipped by 3 bases and J by 0 bases; unmatched bases: 13. The CDR3 is 20 residues long. In DNA form, the CDR3 reads TGTGCCAGCAGCTCCGGAGGGTACAGGGGGCTTAGCTCTGGGGCCAACGTCCTGACTTTC. Its translation is CASSSGGYRGLSSGANVLTF.

The J gene is TRBJ2-7, the V gene TRBV5-1; 7 bases agree with TRBD2. The CDR3 runs 14 residues. Trimming removed 5 bases from V and 6 bases from J; junction bases left unmatched: 11. CDR1 is SGHRS and CDR2 is YFSETQ in the germline V gene. CDR3 protein: CASRLGREKGEQYF. The CDR3 DNA follows: TGCGCCAGCAGACTTGGGCGGGAGAAGGGCGAGCAGTACTTC. Filled out from reference TRBV5-1 and TRBJ2-7, the complete variable domain reads KAGVTQTPRYLIKTRGQQVTLSCSPISGHRSVSWYQQTPGQGLQFLFEYFSETQRNKGNFPGRFSGRQFSNSRSEMNVSTLELGDSALYLCASRLGREKGEQYFGPGTRLTVT.

This clone was counted between two and nine times. The chain's CDR3 is CASSLVGGAGTQYF. Here the CDR3 DNA reads TGTGCCAGCAGCTTAGTAGGCGGAGCGGGGACCCAGTACTTC. V gene TRBV7-9 combines with J gene TRBJ2-5, with D maybe TRBD2 (6 bases). V dropped 1 base and J dropped 7 bases, with 13 bases sitting between them. The CDR3 consists of 14 residues. The germline CDR1 and CDR2 sequences are SEHNR and FQNEAQ (reference sequence). Full variable domain (remainder filled in from reference TRBV7-9 and TRBJ2-5): DTGVSQNPRHKITKRGQNVTFRCDPISEHNRLYWYRQTLGQGPEFLTYFQNEAQLEKSRLLSDRFSAERPKGSFSTLEIQRTEQGDSAMYLCASSLVGGAGTQYFGPGTRLLVL.

The chain joins TRBV6-2 or TRBV6-3 to TRBJ2-7; 12 nucleotides line up with TRBD2. Trimming at V came to 2 bases and at J to 5 bases, leaving 4 bases not matched to a gene. In germline, CDR1 is MNHEY, CDR2 SVGEGT. This CDR3 has 15 amino acids. The CDR3 region is CASSYPSSGRDEQYF. CDR3 sequence (DNA): TGTGCCAGCAGTTACCCCTCTAGCGGGAGGGACGAGCAGTACTTC.

This rearrangement joins TRBV19 to TRBJ1-2; D is uncertain. The CDR3 spans 18 residues. Germline V gene lookup returns CDR1 LNHDA and CDR2 SQIVND (reference sequence). V was cut by 4 bases and J by 3 bases, with 24 bases left in between. CDR3 residues: CASSNPGLPSRVDYGYTF. CDR3 coding DNA: TGTGCCAGTAGTAATCCCGGACTCCCGAGTAGGGTGGACTATGGCTACACCTTC.

This clone is a singleton in its sample. J is TRBJ1-2 and V is TRBV14; D unclear. The CDR3 covers 13 residues. V dropped 4 bases and J dropped 2 bases, with 8 bases sitting between them. Germline CDR1 SGHDN, CDR2 FVKESK. The CDR3 nucleotides read TGTGCCAGCAGCCCGCTACGGAACTATGGCTACACCTTC. As protein: CASSPLRNYGYTF.

CDR3 sequence reads: CASSQDPDRTSGSADTQYF. The CDR3 nucleotides are TGTGCCAGCAGCCAAGATCCGGACCGGACTAGCGGGAGTGCAGATACGCAGTATTTT. The chain links TRBV4-2 to TRBJ2-3; 13 bases are a match to TRBD2. The V gene end was trimmed by 0 bases and the J gene end by 4 bases; junction bases not matched to a gene: 10. The CDR3 spans 19 residues. Germline CDR1 reads LGHNA; CDR2 reads YNFKEQ.

The gene calls are TRBV5-6 and TRBJ2-4, with a weak D call TRBD2 (5 bases). CDR3 size: 13 residues. The germline V gene encodes CDR1 SGHDT and CDR2 YYEEEE. The germline V and J ends were trimmed by 0 bases and 8 bases, with 9 bases remaining between them. CDR3 region: CASSLGTQDIQYF. CDR3 sequence (DNA): TGTGCCAGCAGCTTGGGGACTCAGGACATTCAGTACTTC.

The rearrangement uses TRBV3-1 (or the pseudogene TRBV3-2) and TRBJ1-4, with D tentatively TRBD1 (5 bases). The CDR3 is made up of 14 amino acids. The V and J ends lost 3 bases and 2 bases respectively, with 7 bases between them. CDR1 is LGHDT and CDR2 is YNNKEL in the germline V gene (reference sequence). This chain's CDR3 is CASSQDITNEKLFF. Written as DNA, the CDR3 is TGTGCCAGCAGCCAGGACATTACTAATGAAAAACTGTTTTTT.

In its sample, this clone was seen once. The chain recombines TRBV28 with TRBJ2-1, with 13 bases identical to TRBD2. The V segment lost 4 bases and the J segment 7 bases; nucleotides outside the gene matches: 4. CDR1 MDHEN and CDR2 SYDVKM come from the germline V gene. The CDR3 spans 15 residues. CDR3 nucleotides: TGTGCCAGCAGTTCACTAGCGGGAGGGCCGAATGAGCAGTTCTTC. Encoded protein: CASSSLAGGPNEQFF.

The rearrangement uses TRBV5-4 and TRBJ2-3; D possibly corresponds to TRBD1 (6 bases). Germline-derived CDR1 and CDR2 are SGHNT and YYREEE (reference sequence). The CDR3 length is 17 residues. V lost 4 bases, J lost 1 base, and 19 bases lay in between. The CDR3 region has the DNA TGTGCCAGCAGCCGCGCAGGGGCGCCGAAGGGCACAGATACGCAGTATTTT. It specifies CASSRAGAPKGTDTQYF.

V and J are TRBV6-5 and TRBJ2-1; perhaps TRBD2 as D (5 bases). The V gene lost 0 bases and the J gene lost 0 bases, with 9 bases spanning the gap. The CDR3 runs to 16 residues. CDR1 and CDR2 (germline): MNHEY, SVGAGI. CDR3 region: CASSYSRASSYNEQFF. In DNA form, the CDR3 reads TGTGCCAGCAGTTACTCGAGGGCGAGCTCCTACAATGAGCAGTTCTTC.

The J gene is TRBJ2-3, the V gene TRBV6-4; 7 bases agree with TRBD1. CDR3 length: 14 residues. V lost 6 bases, J lost 3 bases, and 6 bases stayed unmatched. Germline V gene sequence: CDR1 MRHNA, CDR2 SNTAGT. CDR3 DNA sequence: TGTGCCAGCAGCCAGGGGGACCGTACAGATACGCAGTATTTT. Translated: CASSQGDRTDTQYF.

The V call is TRBV13, the J call TRBJ2-2; TRBD2 might be the D (5 bases). CDR1 and CDR2 from the germline V gene are PRHDT and FYEKMQ (reference sequence). Trimming cost V 5 bases and J 1 base, with 23 bases left between them. This CDR3 is 19 amino acids long. CDR3 amino acids: CASSPTRLRSGLNTGELFF. CDR3 DNA sequence: TGTGCCAGCAGCCCCACTAGGCTTCGAAGCGGTTTGAACACCGGGGAGCTGTTTTTT.

The genes are TRBV19 and TRBJ1-5; TRBD1 might be the D (5 bases). The germline V gene has CDR1 LNHDA and CDR2 SQIVND (reference sequence). The CDR3 loop spans 14 amino acids. V was clipped by 3 bases and J by 3 bases, with 9 bases between them. CDR3 bases: TGTGCCAGTAGTATGGGGCAGAACAATCAGCCCCAGCATTTT. It yields the protein CASSMGQNNQPQHF. Filled out from reference TRBV19 and TRBJ1-5, the complete variable domain reads DGGITQSPKYLFRKEGQNVTLSCEQNLNHDAMYWYRQDPGQGLRLIYYSQIVNDFQKGDIAEGYSVSREKKESFPLTVTSAQKNPTAFYLCASSMGQNNQPQHFGDGTRLSIL.

The genes are TRBV6-5 and TRBJ2-1; 7 nucleotides align to TRBD2. J lost 8 bases, V lost 2 bases, and 12 bases had no gene match. The CDR3 loop spans 16 amino acids. In germline, CDR1 is MNHEY, CDR2 SVGAGI. This CDR3 reads CASSYILGGPNDEQFF. The CDR3 DNA sequence: TGTGCCAGCAGTTACATTCTGGGAGGGCCTAACGATGAGCAGTTCTTC.

This clone was seen a handful of times. V is TRBV19 and J is TRBJ2-7, with TRBD1 matching 11 bases. From germline, CDR1 is LNHDA and CDR2 SQIVND (reference sequence). V lost 2 bases to trimming and J lost 1 base; unmatched junction nucleotides: 7. This CDR3 region has 17 residues. CDR3: CASSIKGQGGSSYEQYF. CDR3 DNA: TGTGCCAGTAGTATAAAGGGACAGGGGGGAAGTTCCTACGAGCAGTACTTC.

V usage is TRBV25-1 and J usage is TRBJ2-6; D might be TRBD1 (5 bases). This CDR3 is 14 amino acids long. Trimming stripped 5 bases from V and 2 bases from J, with 7 bases between. Germline V gene sequence: CDR1 MGHDK, CDR2 SYGVNS. In DNA form, the CDR3 reads TGTGCCAGCAGTTTGACAGCTGGGGCCAACGTCCTGACTTTC. Its translation is CASSLTAGANVLTF. Supplemented by reference TRBV25-1 and TRBJ2-6, the full variable domain reads EADIYQTPRYLVIGTGKKITLECSQTMGHDKMYWYQQDPGMELHLIHYSYGVNSTEKGDLSSESTVSRIRTEHFPLTLESARPSHTSQYLCASSLTAGANVLTFGAGSRLTVL.

The rearrangement uses TRBV27 and TRBJ2-3; D gene uncertain. Trimming pared 11 bases from V and 11 bases from J, leaving 11 bases between. CDR1 is MNHEY, CDR2 SMNVEV, per germline (reference sequence). This CDR3 spans 9 amino acids. The CDR3 sequence is CAVGPGQYF. The DNA for the CDR3 is TGTGCCGTTGGCCCGGGGCAGTATTTT.

CDR3 sequence (DNA): TGTGCCAGCAGCGTAGTGGTGGGAGGGGGATCCGGGGAGCTGTTTTTT. It specifies CASSVVVGGGSGELFF. The rearrangement uses TRBV9 and TRBJ2-2; D perhaps matches TRBD2 (7 bases). Trimming pared 0 bases from V and 6 bases from J, leaving 15 bases between. CDR3 length: 16 residues. Germline V lookup: CDR1 SGDLS, CDR2 YYNGEE.

This clone was found many times. The V gene is TRBV2, the J gene TRBJ1-1; 11 positions match TRBD1. Germline V gene lookup returns CDR1 SNHLY and CDR2 FYNNEI. V lost 4 bases, J lost 4 bases, and 5 bases stayed unmatched. This CDR3 is built from 15 residues. The CDR3, as DNA: TGTGCCAGCAGTGCTGGACAGGGGGCTGTCACTGAAGCTTTCTTT. It is translated as CASSAGQGAVTEAFF.

CDR3 nucleotides: TGTGCCAGCAGCCGGCAGGGAGAGACCCAGTACTTC. This gives the protein CASSRQGETQYF. The chain has TRBV7-9 and TRBJ2-5; perhaps TRBD1 as D (5 bases). Germline CDR1 reads SEHNR; CDR2 reads FQNEAQ (reference sequence). The CDR3 runs to 12 residues. The ends were cut back, 5 bases at V and 4 bases at J, with 8 bases in the middle.